This T cell receptor beta chain was sequenced for a study of human T cells and chemical hapten exposure. Study outcomes and limitations: No shift was seen in TCRs above 1 in 1000 frequency with DPC sensitization.

Trimming shortened V by 5 bases and J by 5 bases, and 10 bases separated the two germline ends. This CDR3 has 12 residues. One entry per CDR3 protein results from TCRdb running MiXCR on the RACE reads. The profile shows roughly 160,000 distinct CDR3 sequences, approximately 15% of them singletons. In its sample, this clonotype was seen a few times. Its antigen is unidentified. Noted time point: patch test 1, 2 weeks after DPC sensitization. As for treatment: therapeutic diphenylcyclopropenone sensitization with weekly scalp DPC. The starting material was whole blood, obtained in connection with sensitization to the hapten diphenylcyclopropenone (DPC). The chain joins TRBV12-3 or TRBV12-4 to TRBJ2-7; D might be TRBD2 (6 bases). The source of this sequence is a woman aged 25 to 45 with alopecia areata. Some clones in this sample may be carry-over from other donors' samples. CDR3 sequence (DNA): TGTGCCAGCAGTGGAGGGGAGAACGAGCAGTACTTC. Residues: CASSGGENEQYF.